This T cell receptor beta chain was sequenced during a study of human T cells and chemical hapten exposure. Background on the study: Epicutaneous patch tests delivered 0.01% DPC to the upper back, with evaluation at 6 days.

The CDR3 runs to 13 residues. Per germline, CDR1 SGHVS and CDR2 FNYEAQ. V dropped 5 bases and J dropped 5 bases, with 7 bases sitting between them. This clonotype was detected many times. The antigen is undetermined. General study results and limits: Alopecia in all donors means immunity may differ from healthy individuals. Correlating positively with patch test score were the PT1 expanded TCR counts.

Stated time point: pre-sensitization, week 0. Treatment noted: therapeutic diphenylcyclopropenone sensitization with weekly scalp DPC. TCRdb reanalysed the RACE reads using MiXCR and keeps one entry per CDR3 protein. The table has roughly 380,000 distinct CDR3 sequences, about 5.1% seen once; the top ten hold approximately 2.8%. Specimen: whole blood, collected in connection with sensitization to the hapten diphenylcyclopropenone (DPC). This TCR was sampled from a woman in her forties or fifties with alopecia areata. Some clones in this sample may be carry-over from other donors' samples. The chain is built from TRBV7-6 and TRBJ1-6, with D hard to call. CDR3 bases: TGTGCCAGCAGCGCAAGGGATAATTCACCCCTCCACTTT. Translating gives CASSARDNSPLHF. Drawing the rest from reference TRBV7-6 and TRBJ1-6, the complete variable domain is GAGVSQSPRYKVTKRGQDVALRCDPISGHVSLYWYRQALGQGPEFLTYFNYEAQQDKSGLPNDRFSAERPEGSISTLTIQRTEQRDSAMYRCASSARDNSPLHFGNGTRLTVT.